This T cell receptor (beta chain) was sequenced during a study of T cells in Graves' hyperthyroidism and ophthalmopathy. The PBMCs were sourced from fresh peripheral blood (approximately 9 ml). This clonotype has a count of ten or more. Amplification of TCR beta CDR3 regions used RNA as the template. The HTBI primer set served for first-round RT-PCR of the TCR CDR3. Each CDR3 protein is one row after TCRdb ran MiXCR on the multiplex PCR reads. In the table there are approximately 430,000 distinct CDR3 sequences, about a sixth of which are singletons. Sequencing used blood. The sequence was collected from a young woman with Graves' hyperthyroidism.

The CDR3 spells CASSYRGQPNQPQHF. The CDR3 DNA reads as TGTGCCAGTAGCTACCGGGGACAGCCCAATCAGCCCCAGCATTTT. This chain uses TRBV19 with TRBJ1-5; TRBD1 matches at 7 bases. Germline assignment: CDR1 LNHDA and CDR2 SQIVND (reference sequence). This CDR3 has 15 residues. V lost 6 bases and J lost 3; bases outside the gene matches: 8.